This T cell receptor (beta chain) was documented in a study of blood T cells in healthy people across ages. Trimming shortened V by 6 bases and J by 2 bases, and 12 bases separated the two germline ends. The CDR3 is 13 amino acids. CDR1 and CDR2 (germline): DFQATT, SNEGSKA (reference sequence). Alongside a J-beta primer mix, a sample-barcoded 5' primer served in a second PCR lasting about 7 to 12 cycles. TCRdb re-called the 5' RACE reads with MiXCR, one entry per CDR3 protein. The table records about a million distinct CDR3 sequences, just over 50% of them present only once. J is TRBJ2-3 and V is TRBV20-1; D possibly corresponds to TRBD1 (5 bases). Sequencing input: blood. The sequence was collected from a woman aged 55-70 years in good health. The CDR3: CSAGRHYTDTQYF. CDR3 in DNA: TGCAGTGCGGGGCGGCACTACACAGATACGCAGTATTTT.